This record concerns one T cell receptor beta chain sequence. Which antigen it targets is not known. No quality values exist for individual bases; no much larger clone is one base distant. The sample is drawn from a study of cytotoxic CD8 clonotypes in ibrutinib-treated CLL (dated by TCRdb to about 2021). Regarding the complete study: In this cohort, around 14 patients were treatment-naive and more than 9 were relapsed/refractory, while around 18 had unmutated IGHV. Response samples were taken after a median of approximately 13 months on treatment, ranging from about 6 to 36 months. Samples averaged approximately 240,000 productive templates and 94,082 productive rearrangements. Partial responses were observed in approximately 24 patients and complete responses in 2; after a median follow-up of around 68 months, remission was maintained in 14 patients and progression was observed in about twelve. Of the roughly 79 people in the trial, 25 to 30 had longitudinal samples available. Cryopreserved peripheral blood mononuclear cells were collected before treatment, at response, and at either disease progression or sustained remission. Every remission and progressive disease sample was obtained while ibrutinib was still being received by the patients. Broad study findings and their caveats: Sustained-remission and progressing patients did not have matched sampling times, and lymph node repertoires were not examined. Clonality increased at ibrutinib response, stayed stable in sustained remission, and fell back toward baseline at progression. Baseline clonality was found to be higher than that of age-matched healthy donors and was strongly correlated with circulating CD8+ T-cell counts. Public clonotypes were rare and either shrank or stayed stable during treatment, and the rise in clonality at ibrutinib response reflected expansion of private clonotypes.

Reading the label with the study, this specimen's time point is: 20 to 25 months on ibrutinib. For TCR beta library preparation, about 1.8 micrograms of genomic DNA were isolated from cryopreserved PBMCs. Longitudinal blood samples from CLL patients on ibrutinib monotherapy were analyzed using high-throughput TCR beta sequencing. The patients took part in an open-label, single-center phase 2 trial of ibrutinib monotherapy. V loses 1 base of germline sequence and J loses 4 bases, and the interval between the two ends is 1 base. For CDR1 and CDR2, the germline V gene (reference sequence) lists LNHDA and SQIVND. From the cysteine up to the phenylalanine, the CDR3 has a length of 11 residues. Only the CDR3 part of the read is kept: 33 bases, read in frame from the first base. Each clonotype received, on average, approximately 9.9x coverage in deep resolution sequencing performed on a MiSeq, where the target depth lay between 1 in 1 million and 1 in 200,000 T cells. The immunoSEQ hsTCRB Kit was used to generate TCR beta libraries. As for the original processing: Data were analyzed with ImmunoSEQ Data Assistant and ImmunoSEQ Analyzer, with V, D and J genes assigned per IMGT definitions. Clonality, with values ranging from 0 to 1, was calculated as one minus the normalized Shannon entropy of productive rearrangement frequencies. Only overrepresented clonotypes making up at least 0.05% of the repertoire of each patient were included in the public clonotype analysis. Approximately 13 age-matched healthy donor repertoires from immuneACCESS served as clonality controls. TCRdb obtained this table from immuneACCESS and retained in-frame rearrangements with V and J assigned. These tables miss some clones; where compared with another copy, unresolved V genes account for less than half of the shortfall, and the remainder is unexplained. V, J and clone size are taken as reported in that table, and D and trimming were inferred from the DNA itself. This sample is represented by 45,000 to 65,000 clones; 70% to 90% of them were singletons. Of the sample, over 20% falls within the top ten clones.

The clonotype comes from a human donor with chronic lymphocytic leukemia. The V and J segments used are TRBV19 and TRBJ1-1; the D gene remains uncertain. Here the sequenced sample was PBMCs, taken after 24 months of ibrutinib treatment. CDR3 region: CASSIGTEAFF. DNA sequence: TGTGCCAGTAGTATAGGCACTGAAGCTTTCTTT. Here the CDR3 is joined to the reference TRBV19 and TRBJ1-1 genes, and the full variable domain is: DGGITQSPKYLFRKEGQNVTLSCEQNLNHDAMYWYRQDPGQGLRLIYYSQIVNDFQKGDIAEGYSVSREKKESFPLTVTSAQKNPTAFYLCASSIGTEAFFGQGTRLTVV.